This TCR beta chain stems from a study of control samples from healthy donors and cancer patients (dated by TCRdb to about 2020). Germline trimming amounts to 0 bases on V and 5 bases on J, with 12 as the count of junction bases outside the gene matches. Reading the germline V gene gives CDR1 MNHEY and CDR2 SVGEGT. The CDR3 covers 18 residues, taking in both the cysteine and the phenylalanine. The kept DNA is CDR3 alone, 54 bases in frame from the first base. The library was built by means of the immunoSEQ multiplex PCR assay. Held by TCRdb, this immuneACCESS table contains in-frame sequences only and omits some clones. Under half of the omission traces to an unresolved V gene where checked; the cause of the rest is unknown. This sample lists 150,000 to 200,000 clones; over 85% were detected once. The ten largest make up 1.4% to 1.5% of the sample. Notes on this clone: This receptor's antigen is unknown. The sample holds no much larger clone one base away, and base qualities are not on file.

The rearrangement joined TRBV6-2 or TRBV6-3 to TRBJ2-3, with 9 middle bases fitting TRBD2. The clonotype comes from a man between 18 and 35 years old in good health. Sequenced input: blood. The nucleotide sequence is given as TGTGCCAGCAGTTACTCCATGAGAAGCGGGGGGTTGATAGATACGCAGTATTTT. This yields the protein CASSYSMRSGGLIDTQYF.